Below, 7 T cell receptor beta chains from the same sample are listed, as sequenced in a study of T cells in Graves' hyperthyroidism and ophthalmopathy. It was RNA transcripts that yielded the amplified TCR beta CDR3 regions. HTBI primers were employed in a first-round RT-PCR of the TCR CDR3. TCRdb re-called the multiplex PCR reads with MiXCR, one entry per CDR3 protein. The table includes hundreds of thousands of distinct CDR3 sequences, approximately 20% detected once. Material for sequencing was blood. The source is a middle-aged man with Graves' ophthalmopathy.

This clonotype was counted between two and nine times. The CDR3 reads CASSLRPPLYEQYF. CDR3 nucleotide sequence: TGTGCCAGCAGCTTAAGGCCCCCACTCTACGAGCAGTACTTC. This sequence joins TRBV7-8 and TRBJ2-7; no definite D call. The germline V gene has CDR1 SGHVS and CDR2 FQNEAQ. Trimming cost V 2 bases and J 3 bases, with 11 bases left between them. CDR3 length: 14 residues.

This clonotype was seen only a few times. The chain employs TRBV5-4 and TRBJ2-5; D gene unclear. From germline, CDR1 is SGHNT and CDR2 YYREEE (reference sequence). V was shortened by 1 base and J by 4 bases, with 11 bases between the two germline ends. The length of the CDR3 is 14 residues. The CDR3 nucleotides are TGTGCCAGCAGCTTGTCGGGTTGGGGAGAGACCCAGTACTTC. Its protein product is CASSLSGWGETQYF.

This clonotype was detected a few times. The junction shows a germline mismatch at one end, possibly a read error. This chain's CDR3 is CASSQGAGSWGMSTDTQYF. In DNA, the CDR3 is TGTGCCAGCAGTCAAGGTGCGGGGAGCTGGGGAATGTCGACAGATACGCAGTATTTT. The genes are TRBV14 and TRBJ2-3; D may be TRBD2 (6 bases). Germline-derived CDR1 and CDR2 are SGHDN and FVKESK. This CDR3 is 19 amino acids long. The full variable domain, with the rest looked up from reference TRBV14 and TRBJ2-3, is EAGVTQFPSHSVIEKGQTVTLRCDPISGHDNLYWYRRVMGKEIKFLLHFVKESKQDESGMPNNRFLAERTGGTYSTLKVQPAELEDSGVYFCASSQGAGSWGMSTDTQYFGPGTRLTVL.

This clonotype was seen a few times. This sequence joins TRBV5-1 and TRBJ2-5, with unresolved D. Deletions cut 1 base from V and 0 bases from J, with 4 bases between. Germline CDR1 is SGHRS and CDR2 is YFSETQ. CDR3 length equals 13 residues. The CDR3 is CASSLNHQETQYF. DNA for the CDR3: TGCGCCAGCAGCTTGAACCACCAAGAGACCCAGTACTTC.

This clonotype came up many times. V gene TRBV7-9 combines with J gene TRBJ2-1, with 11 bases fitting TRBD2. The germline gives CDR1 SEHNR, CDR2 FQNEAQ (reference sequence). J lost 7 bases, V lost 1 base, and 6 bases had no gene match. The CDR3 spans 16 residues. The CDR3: CASSLVAGGPKNEQFF. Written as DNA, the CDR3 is TGTGCCAGCAGCTTAGTAGCGGGAGGGCCGAAAAATGAGCAGTTCTTC.

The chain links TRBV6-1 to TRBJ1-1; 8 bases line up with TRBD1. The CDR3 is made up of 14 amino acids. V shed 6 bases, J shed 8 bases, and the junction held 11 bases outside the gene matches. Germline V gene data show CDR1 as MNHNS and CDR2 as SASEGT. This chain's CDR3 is CASRPDRGLKEAFF. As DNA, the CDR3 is TGTGCCAGCAGACCTGACAGGGGTTTAAAGGAAGCTTTCTTT.

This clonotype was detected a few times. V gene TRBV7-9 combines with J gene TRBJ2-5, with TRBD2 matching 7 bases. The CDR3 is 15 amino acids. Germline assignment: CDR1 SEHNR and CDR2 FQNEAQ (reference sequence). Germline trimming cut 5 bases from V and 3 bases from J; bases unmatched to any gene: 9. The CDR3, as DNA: TGTGCCAGCAGCCAACGGGACTATAATAAAGAGACCCAGTACTTC. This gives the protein CASSQRDYNKETQYF.